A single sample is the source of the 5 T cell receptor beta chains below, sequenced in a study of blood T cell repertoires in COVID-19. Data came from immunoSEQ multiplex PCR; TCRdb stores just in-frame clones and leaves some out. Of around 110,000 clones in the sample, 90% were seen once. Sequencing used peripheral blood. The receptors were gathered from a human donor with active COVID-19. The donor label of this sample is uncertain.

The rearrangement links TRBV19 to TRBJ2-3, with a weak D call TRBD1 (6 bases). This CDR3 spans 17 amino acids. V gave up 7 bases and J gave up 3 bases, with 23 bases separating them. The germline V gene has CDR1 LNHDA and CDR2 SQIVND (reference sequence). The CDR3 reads CASNNQIRGLGTDTQYF. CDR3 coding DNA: TGTGCCAGTAACAATCAAATCAGGGGATTGGGGACAGATACGCAGTATTTT.

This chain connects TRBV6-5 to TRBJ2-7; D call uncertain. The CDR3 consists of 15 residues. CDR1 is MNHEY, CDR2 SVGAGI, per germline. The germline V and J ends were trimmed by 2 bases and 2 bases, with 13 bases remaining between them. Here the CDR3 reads CASSYAGSEAYEQYF. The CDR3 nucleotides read TGTGCCAGCAGTTACGCCGGCAGCGAAGCCTACGAGCAGTACTTC.

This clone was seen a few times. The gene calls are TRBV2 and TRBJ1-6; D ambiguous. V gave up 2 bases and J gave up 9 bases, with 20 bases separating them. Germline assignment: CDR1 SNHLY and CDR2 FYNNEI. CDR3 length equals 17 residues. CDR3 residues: CASSEFLNRRIPSPLHF. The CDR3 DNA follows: TGTGCCAGCAGTGAATTCTTGAACAGACGGATTCCTTCACCCCTCCACTTT.

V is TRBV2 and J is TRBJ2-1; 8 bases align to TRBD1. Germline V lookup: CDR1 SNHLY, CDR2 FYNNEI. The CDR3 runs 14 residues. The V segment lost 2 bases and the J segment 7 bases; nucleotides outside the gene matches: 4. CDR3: CASSERDRGNEQFF. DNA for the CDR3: TGTGCCAGCAGTGAACGCGACAGGGGAAATGAGCAGTTCTTC.

As DNA, the CDR3 is TGCGCCAGCAGCCAGGAACCGGGACTAGCCTTCTACGAGCAGTACTTC. It translates to CASSQEPGLAFYEQYF. The gene calls are TRBV4-3 and TRBJ2-7, with 9 bases matching TRBD2. Germline values: CDR1 LGHNA, CDR2 YSLEER. J lost 3 bases, V lost 3 bases, and 9 bases had no gene match. The CDR3 has 16 amino acids.